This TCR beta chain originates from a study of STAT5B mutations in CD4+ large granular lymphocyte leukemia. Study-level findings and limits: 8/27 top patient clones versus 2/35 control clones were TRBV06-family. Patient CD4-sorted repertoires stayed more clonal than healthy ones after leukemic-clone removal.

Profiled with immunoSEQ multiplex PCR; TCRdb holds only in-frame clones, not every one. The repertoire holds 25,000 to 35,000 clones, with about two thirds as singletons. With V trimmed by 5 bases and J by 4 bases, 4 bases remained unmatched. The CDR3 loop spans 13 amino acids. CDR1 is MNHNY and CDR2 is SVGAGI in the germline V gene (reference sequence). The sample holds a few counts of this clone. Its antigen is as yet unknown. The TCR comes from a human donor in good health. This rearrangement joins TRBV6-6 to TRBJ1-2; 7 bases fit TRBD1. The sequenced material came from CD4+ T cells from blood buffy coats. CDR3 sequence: CASSETGIYGYTF. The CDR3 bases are TGTGCCAGCAGTGAGACAGGGATCTATGGCTACACCTTC.